This T cell receptor (beta chain) derives from a study of T cells expressing NK-cell markers. Across the whole study: Each TCR beta repertoire originated in sorted T cells that were CD3+CD56+NKG2C+, CD3+CD56+NKG2C- or CD3+CD56-NKG2C+.

Findings of the study overall: The study found these clonotypes also leading the CD3+CD56-NKG2C+ fraction in a few donors.

To note about this clonotype: What it recognizes is unknown.

Following a re-call of the 5' RACE reads, TCRdb has one entry per CDR3 protein and lacks DNA. This sample lists 350,000 to 450,000 distinct CDR3 sequences; its ten largest clones have about 5.2%. The CDR3 is 16 residues long. The clonotype originates from a man between 18 and 69 years old in good health. The gene calls are TRBV12-3 or TRBV12-4 and TRBJ2-3. Material for sequencing was blood T cells: a sorted CD56 or NKG2C T cell subset, CD4+ or CD8+ T cells, or bulk PBMC T cells (not recorded which). This CDR3 is CASSVAGVPGSDTQYF.